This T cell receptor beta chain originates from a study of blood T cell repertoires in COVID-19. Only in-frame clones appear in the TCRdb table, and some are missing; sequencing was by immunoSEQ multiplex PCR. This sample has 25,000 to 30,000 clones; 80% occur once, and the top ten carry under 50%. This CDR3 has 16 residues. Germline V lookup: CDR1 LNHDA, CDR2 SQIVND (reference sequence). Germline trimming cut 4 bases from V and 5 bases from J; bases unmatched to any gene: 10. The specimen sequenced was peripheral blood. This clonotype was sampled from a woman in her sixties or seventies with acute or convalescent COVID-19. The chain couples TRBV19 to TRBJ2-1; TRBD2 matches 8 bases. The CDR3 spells CASSSREGLRNNEQFF. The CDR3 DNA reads TGTGCCAGTAGTAGCCGGGAGGGCCTAAGGAACAATGAGCAGTTCTTC.